This T cell receptor beta chain was sequenced for a study of cytomegalovirus exposure and HLA in healthy donors. Findings and caveats of the study: Reports indicate that TCR beta sequences accurately predicted the HLA-A and HLA-B alleles of most subjects.

About this clone: The target antigen is unknown.

The V gene's germline CDR1 is MNHEY and CDR2 SVGAGI. Trimming took 2 bases from V and 6 from J, leaving 14 bases between them. This CDR3 spans 15 amino acids. Amplification used 60 Vbeta primers and 13 Jbeta primers. Sequencing used immunoSEQ multiplex PCR; TCRdb keeps in-frame clones, though not all of them. Among 150,000 to 180,000 clones listed, around 79% were seen once. The chain links TRBV6-5 to TRBJ2-1; possible D gene TRBD1, 5 bases. The source of this sequence is a man aged 25 to 40 in good health and CMV-seropositive. The sample taken for sequencing was PBMCs. CDR3 region: CASSYVQARSNEQFF. The CDR3 bases are TGTGCCAGCAGTTACGTACAGGCCCGGAGCAATGAGCAGTTCTTC.